This TCR beta chain was identified in a study of T-cell reconstitution after alpha-beta-depleted transplantation in children. This clonotype was seen at least ten times. Its cognate antigen is unknown. Unique molecular identifiers tagged the TCRbeta library. TCRdb called the PCR reads again in MiXCR, with one record for every CDR3 protein. The sample has more than 90,000 distinct CDR3 sequences, around 10% seen once; the top ten hold 30% to 35%. Overall study results and limits: Several hundred graft clones that had expanded were reportedly the source of alpha-beta T cells about two months after transplant. Surviving recipient T cells and intrathymic progenitors accounted for some patients' high TCRbeta diversity at day 60. T-cell numbers and diversity, one year after transplant, stemmed largely from T cells that were newly produced.

This clonotype originated in a boy aged 2-15 years with acute lymphoblastic leukemia, due to receive a stem cell transplant. The material sequenced was PBMCs, taken before TCRalphabeta/CD19-depleted stem cell transplant.

The CDR3 DNA follows: TGTGCCAGTAGTAATGGCTTATCGGGCACAGATACGCAGTATTTT. It codes for CASSNGLSGTDTQYF. The chain joins TRBV19 to TRBJ2-3, with D unresolved. The germline V gene has CDR1 LNHDA and CDR2 SQIVND (reference sequence). There are 15 residues in the CDR3. V dropped 4 bases and J dropped 1 base, with 12 bases sitting between them. Drawing the rest from reference TRBV19 and TRBJ2-3, the complete variable domain is DGGITQSPKYLFRKEGQNVTLSCEQNLNHDAMYWYRQDPGQGLRLIYYSQIVNDFQKGDIAEGYSVSREKKESFPLTVTSAQKNPTAFYLCASSNGLSGTDTQYFGPGTRLTVL.